Included here is one T cell receptor (beta chain) sequence, with context. The CDR3 spans 19 residues. V lost 4 bases to trimming and J lost 2 bases; unmatched junction nucleotides: 9. The V gene's germline CDR1 is MNHEY and CDR2 SMNVEV (reference sequence). In the original analysis: Cell counts per sample came from amplifying reference gene primers. TCRdb's copy holds only in-frame clones and misses some; the assay was immunoSEQ multiplex PCR. V, J and clone size derive from that table, while D and trimming were established from the DNA sequence. The table records some 250,000 clones, roughly 87% of them present only once. The record originates from a study of blood T cell repertoires in COVID-19. For the study at large: There were acute and convalescent COVID-19 samples, and they came from the United States, Italy and Spain. From T cells, B-cell-depleted T cells, or PBMCs came the material, which was cDNA or gDNA.

What was sequenced was peripheral blood. The clonotype originates from a woman aged 25 to 45 with acute or convalescent COVID-19. V usage is TRBV27 and J usage is TRBJ2-1; 15 nucleotides line up with TRBD2. CDR3 nucleotide sequence: TGTGCCAGCAGTTCTCGGGGACTAGCGGGAGGAGGGACCTACAATGAGCAGTTCTTC. Its protein is CASSSRGLAGGGTYNEQFF.